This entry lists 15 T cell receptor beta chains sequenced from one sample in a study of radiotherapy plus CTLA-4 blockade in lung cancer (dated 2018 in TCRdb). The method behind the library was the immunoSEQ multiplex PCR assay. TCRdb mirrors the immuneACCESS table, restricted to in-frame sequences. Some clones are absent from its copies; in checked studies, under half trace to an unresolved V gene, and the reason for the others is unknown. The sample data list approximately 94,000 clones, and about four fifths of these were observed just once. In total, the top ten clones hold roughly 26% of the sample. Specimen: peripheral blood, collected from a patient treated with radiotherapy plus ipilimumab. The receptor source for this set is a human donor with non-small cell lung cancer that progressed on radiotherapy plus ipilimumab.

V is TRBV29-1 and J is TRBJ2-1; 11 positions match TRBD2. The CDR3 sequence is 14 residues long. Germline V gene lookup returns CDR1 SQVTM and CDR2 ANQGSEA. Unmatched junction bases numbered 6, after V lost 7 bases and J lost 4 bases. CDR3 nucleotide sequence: TGCAGCGCCGGACTAGCGGGTTTGTACAATGAGCAGTTCTTC. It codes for CSAGLAGLYNEQFF.

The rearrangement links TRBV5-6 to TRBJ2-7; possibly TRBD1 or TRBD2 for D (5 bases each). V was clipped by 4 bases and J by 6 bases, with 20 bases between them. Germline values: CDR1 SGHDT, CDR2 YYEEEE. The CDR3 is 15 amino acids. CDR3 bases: TGTGCCAGCAGCGATTGGGGTTCCGGGACGTTCGAGCAGTACGTC. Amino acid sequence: CASSDWGSGTFEQYV.

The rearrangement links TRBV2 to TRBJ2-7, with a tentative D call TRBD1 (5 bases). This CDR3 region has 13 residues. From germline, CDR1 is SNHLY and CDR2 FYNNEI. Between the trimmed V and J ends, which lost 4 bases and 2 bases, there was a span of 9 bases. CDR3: CASSGRVAYEQYV. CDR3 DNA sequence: TGTGCCAGCAGTGGCAGGGTCGCCTACGAGCAGTACGTC.

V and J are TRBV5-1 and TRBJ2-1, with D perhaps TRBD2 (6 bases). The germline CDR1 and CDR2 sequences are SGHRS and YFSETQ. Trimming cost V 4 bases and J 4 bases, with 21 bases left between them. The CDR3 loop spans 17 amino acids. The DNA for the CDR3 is TGCGCCAGCAGCCCCTCTAGCGTAGGGTGGGGTTACAATGAGCAGTTCTTC. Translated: CASSPSSVGWGYNEQFF. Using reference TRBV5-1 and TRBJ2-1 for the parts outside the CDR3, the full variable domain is KAGVTQTPRYLIKTRGQQVTLSCSPISGHRSVSWYQQTPGQGLQFLFEYFSETQRNKGNFPGRFSGRQFSNSRSEMNVSTLELGDSALYLCASSPSSVGWGYNEQFFGPGTRLTVL.

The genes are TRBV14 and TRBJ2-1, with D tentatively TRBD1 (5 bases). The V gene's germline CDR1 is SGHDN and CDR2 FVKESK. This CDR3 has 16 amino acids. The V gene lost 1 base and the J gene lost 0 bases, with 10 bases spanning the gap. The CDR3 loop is CASSQAGHPSYNEQFF. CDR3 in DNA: TGTGCCAGCAGCCAAGCAGGACACCCCTCCTACAATGAGCAGTTCTTC.

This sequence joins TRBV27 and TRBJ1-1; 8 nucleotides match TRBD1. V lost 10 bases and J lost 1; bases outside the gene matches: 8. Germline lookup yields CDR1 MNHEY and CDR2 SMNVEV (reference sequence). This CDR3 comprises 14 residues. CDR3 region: CATSRQGTNTEAFF. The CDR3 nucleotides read TGTGCCACGTCACGACAGGGGACGAACACTGAAGCTTTCTTT.

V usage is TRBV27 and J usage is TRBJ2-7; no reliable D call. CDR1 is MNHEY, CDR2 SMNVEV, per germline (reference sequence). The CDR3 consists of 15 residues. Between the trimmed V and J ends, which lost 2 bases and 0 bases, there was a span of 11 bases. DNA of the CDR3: TGTGCCAGCAGTTTAGGGTCTCCGGTCTCCTACGAGCAGTACTTC. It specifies CASSLGSPVSYEQYF.

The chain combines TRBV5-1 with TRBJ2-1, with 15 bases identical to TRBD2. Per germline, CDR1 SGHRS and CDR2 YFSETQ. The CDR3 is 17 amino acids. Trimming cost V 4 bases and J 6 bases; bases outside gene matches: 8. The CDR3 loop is CASSLPGGLAGGNEQFF. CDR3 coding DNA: TGCGCCAGCAGCCTTCCAGGGGGACTAGCGGGAGGCAATGAGCAGTTCTTC.

The CDR3 bases are TGTGCCAGCAGTGTCGATCTAAATCAGCCCCAGCATTTT. Translating it yields CASSVDLNQPQHF. The chain carries TRBV6-1 and TRBJ1-5; D is undetermined. The CDR3 sequence is 13 residues long. V lost 4 bases and J 4 bases, leaving 8 bases between the germline ends. Germline V lookup: CDR1 MNHNS, CDR2 SASEGT.

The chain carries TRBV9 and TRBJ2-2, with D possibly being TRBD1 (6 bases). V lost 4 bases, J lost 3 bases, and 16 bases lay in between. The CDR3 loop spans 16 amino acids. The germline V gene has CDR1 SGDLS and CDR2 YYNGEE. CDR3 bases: TGTGCCAGCAGCTTCAACAGGGATATCCACACCGGGGAGCTGTTTTTT. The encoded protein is CASSFNRDIHTGELFF.

The CDR3: CASSPLGGNTIYF. The CDR3 region has the DNA TGTGCCAGCAGTCCTTTGGGTGGAAACACCATATATTTT. V is TRBV27 and J is TRBJ1-3; D gene unclear. The CDR3 contains 13 residues. Trimming pared 5 bases from V and 3 bases from J, leaving 8 bases between. The germline CDR1 and CDR2 sequences are MNHEY and SMNVEV (reference sequence).

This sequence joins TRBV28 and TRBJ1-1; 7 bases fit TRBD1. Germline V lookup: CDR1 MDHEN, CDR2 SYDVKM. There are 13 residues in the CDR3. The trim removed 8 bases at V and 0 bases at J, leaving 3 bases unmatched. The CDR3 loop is CASGDSLNTEAFF. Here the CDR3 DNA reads TGTGCCAGCGGGGACAGTTTGAACACTGAAGCTTTCTTT.

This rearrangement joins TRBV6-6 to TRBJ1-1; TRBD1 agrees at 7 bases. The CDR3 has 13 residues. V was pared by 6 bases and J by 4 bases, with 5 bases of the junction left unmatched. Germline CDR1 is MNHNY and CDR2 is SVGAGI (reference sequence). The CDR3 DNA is TGTGCCAGCAGCCTCGACAGGGCCACTGAAGCTTTCTTT. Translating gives CASSLDRATEAFF.

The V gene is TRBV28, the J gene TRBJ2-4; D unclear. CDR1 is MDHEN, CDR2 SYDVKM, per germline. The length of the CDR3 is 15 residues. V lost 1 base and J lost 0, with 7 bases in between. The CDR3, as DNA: TGTGCCAGCAGTTTATTTGGTTTAGCCAAAAACATTCAGTACTTC. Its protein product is CASSLFGLAKNIQYF.

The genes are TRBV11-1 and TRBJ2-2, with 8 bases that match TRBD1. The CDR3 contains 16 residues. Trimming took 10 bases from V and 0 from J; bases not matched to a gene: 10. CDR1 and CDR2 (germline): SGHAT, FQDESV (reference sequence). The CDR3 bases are TGTGCCACCCTACAGACAGGGGACGCGAACACCGGGGAGCTGTTTTTT. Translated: CATLQTGDANTGELFF.